The following is a TCR beta chain sequence with its context. Its specificity is not known. The V end was cut by 6 bases, the J end by 5 bases, with 17 bases between. Germline CDR1 reads KGHSH; CDR2 reads LQKENI. The CDR3 runs 15 residues. The data stem from a study of T cells in localized non-small cell lung cancer. The study, taken as a whole, reports: Only one tumor region went through sequencing, so heterogeneity may still be there. Uninvolved adjacent lung had higher T cell clonality than tumor and all other tissues.

TCRdb keeps only in-frame clones here, not all; method: immunoSEQ multiplex PCR. The profile shows 65,000 or so clones, roughly 79% of them singletons. This clonotype originated in a man aged 35 to 69 with stage II lung adenocarcinoma. V is TRBV18 and J is TRBJ2-1, with D possibly matching TRBD1 (6 bases). This specimen consisted of PBMCs, obtained before any cancer treatment. The CDR3 reads CASSHGQPSNNEQFF. CDR3 in DNA: TGTGCCAGCTCCCACGGACAGCCCAGCAACAATGAGCAGTTCTTC.